These 4 T cell receptor beta chains share one sample of origin, sequenced in a study of control samples from healthy donors and cancer patients. Measured with immunoSEQ multiplex PCR; TCRdb has only the in-frame clones, and not every one. The sample holds approximately 150,000 clones; about 90% are singletons and the top ten take roughly 3.2%. The sequenced material came from blood. The receptors come from a man aged 30 to 45 in good health.

This clone showed up just a few times. The chain is built from TRBV19 and TRBJ1-5; D call uncertain. Trimming pared 2 bases from V and 6 bases from J, leaving 11 bases between. Germline V lookup: CDR1 LNHDA, CDR2 SQIVND (reference sequence). The CDR3 is 14 residues long. The CDR3 sequence is CASSITGQPQPQHF. The CDR3 bases are TGTGCCAGTAGTATAACTGGGCAACCTCAGCCCCAGCATTTT.

The rearrangement links TRBV5-4 to TRBJ2-3; D gene unclear. Germline V gene sequence: CDR1 SGHNT, CDR2 YYREEE (reference sequence). The length of the CDR3 is 12 residues. The V end lost 2 bases, the J end lost 2 bases, and 3 bases lay between the germline ends. CDR3: CASSLFTDTQYF. The CDR3 bases are TGTGCCAGCAGCTTATTCACAGATACGCAGTATTTT.

This chain connects TRBV28 to TRBJ2-3; 7 nucleotides align to TRBD1. The CDR3 contains 14 residues. The V gene's germline CDR1 is MDHEN and CDR2 SYDVKM. V gave up 3 bases and J gave up 6 bases; unmatched junction bases: 6. The CDR3 loop is CASSFRQGGDTQYF. The CDR3 nucleotides are TGTGCCAGCAGTTTTCGACAGGGTGGGGATACGCAGTATTTT.

This clone was observed a single time. The gene calls are TRBV10-3 and TRBJ1-1; D call uncertain. CDR3 length: 14 amino acids. Germline V gene data show CDR1 as ENHRY and CDR2 as SYGVKD. Trimming removed 0 bases from V and 3 bases from J, with 8 bases in between. CDR3 in amino acids: CAISESRIDTEAFF. The CDR3 nucleotides read TGTGCCATCAGTGAGTCGAGGATAGACACTGAAGCTTTCTTT.